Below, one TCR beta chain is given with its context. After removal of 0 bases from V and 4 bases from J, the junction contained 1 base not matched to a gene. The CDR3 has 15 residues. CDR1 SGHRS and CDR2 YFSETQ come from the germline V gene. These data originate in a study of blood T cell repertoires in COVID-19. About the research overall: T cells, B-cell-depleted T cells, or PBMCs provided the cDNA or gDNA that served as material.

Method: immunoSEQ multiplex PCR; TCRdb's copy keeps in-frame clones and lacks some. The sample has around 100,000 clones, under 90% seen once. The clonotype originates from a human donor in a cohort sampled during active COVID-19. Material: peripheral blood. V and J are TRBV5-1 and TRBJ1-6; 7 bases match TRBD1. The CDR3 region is CASSLEGQYNSPLHF. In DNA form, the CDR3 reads TGCGCCAGCAGCTTGGAGGGACAGTATAATTCACCCCTCCACTTT.